The 22 T cell receptor beta chains reported below all come from one sample, sequenced in a study of long-term antiretroviral therapy in people with HIV. Run at survey level, the immunoSEQ assay was version v3.0. Here immunoSEQ multiplex PCR was the method, and the copy in TCRdb shows in-frame clones only, minus some. The repertoire has tens of thousands of clones, roughly 94% of them found once; the top ten carry about 3.1%. This specimen consisted of unsorted PBMCs, obtained 5.3 years after starting antiretroviral therapy. All receptors derive from a man aged 45 to 65 with HIV.

The rearrangement links TRBV5-1 to TRBJ2-3; the match to TRBD2 covers 9 bases. CDR3 length equals 14 residues. CDR1 is SGHRS and CDR2 is YFSETQ in the germline V gene. Trimming at V came to 4 bases and at J to 6 bases, leaving 6 bases not matched to a gene. CDR3 residues: CASSGVAGVDTQYF. As DNA, the CDR3 is TGCGCCAGCAGCGGGGTAGCGGGGGTCGATACGCAGTATTTT.

The chain has TRBV29-1 and TRBJ1-5, with 10 bases fitting TRBD1. V dropped 4 bases and J dropped 7; count of bases not matched to a gene: 7. There are 14 residues in the CDR3. Germline V CDR1 and CDR2: SQVTM, ANQGSEA. Written as DNA, the CDR3 is TGCAGCGTTGGGACAGGGGGTGACAGCCAGCCCCAGCATTTT. This sequence encodes CSVGTGGDSQPQHF.

V usage is TRBV6-6 and J usage is TRBJ2-7; tentative D call: TRBD1 (5 bases). Germline V gene sequence: CDR1 MNHNY, CDR2 SVGAGI (reference sequence). The length of the CDR3 is 12 residues. The V gene lost 2 bases and the J gene lost 5 bases, with 7 bases spanning the gap. CDR3 loop: CASSYEGDEQYF. The CDR3 DNA sequence: TGTGCCAGCAGTTACGAAGGGGACGAGCAGTACTTC.

The rearrangement joins TRBV4-3 to TRBJ1-4; 9 nucleotides agree with TRBD1. Germline values: CDR1 LGHNA, CDR2 YSLEER. CDR3 length equals 18 residues. Germline trimming cut 0 bases from V and 0 bases from J; bases unmatched to any gene: 5. CDR3 residues: CASSQDLRTGATNEKLFF. The CDR3 coding sequence is TGCGCCAGCAGCCAAGATCTCCGGACAGGGGCAACTAATGAAAAACTGTTTTTT.

The rearrangement uses TRBV19 and TRBJ2-7; 9 bases align to TRBD1. CDR3 length: 14 residues. Germline loops: CDR1 LNHDA, CDR2 SQIVND (reference sequence). J gave up 3 bases and V 6 bases, and 6 bases lay outside the gene matches. DNA for the CDR3: TGTGCCAGTAGAACCGGGACAGGGATCTACGAGCAGTACTTC. Protein: CASRTGTGIYEQYF.

This sequence joins TRBV5-1 and TRBJ1-5, with D uncertain. V was clipped by 1 base and J by 3 bases, with 11 bases between them. CDR1 and CDR2 (germline): SGHRS, YFSETQ. CDR3 size: 15 residues. The CDR3 coding sequence is TGCGCCAGCAGCTTGTTTGGCGGGGACAATCAGCCCCAGCATTTT. Its translation: CASSLFGGDNQPQHF.

V usage is TRBV30 and J usage is TRBJ2-7; D is possibly TRBD1 or TRBD2 (7 bases each). The germline CDR1 and CDR2 sequences are GTSNPN and SVGIG (reference sequence). The CDR3 has 12 amino acids. The V end was cut by 8 bases, the J end by 0 bases, with 11 bases between. DNA for the CDR3: TGTGCCAGCGGGACAGACTCCTACGAGCAGTACTTC. Residues: CASGTDSYEQYF.

CDR3 sequence: CASSQEASTGGRTEAFF. Here the CDR3 DNA reads TGCGCCAGCAGCCAAGAAGCGTCAACAGGGGGACGTACTGAAGCTTTCTTT. This rearrangement joins TRBV4-1 to TRBJ1-1; TRBD1 aligns across 8 bases. CDR3 length equals 17 residues. With 0 bases clipped from V and 5 bases from J, the junction kept 11 bases outside the gene matches. CDR1 is MGHRA and CDR2 is YSYEKL in the germline V gene.

The chain carries TRBV12-5 and TRBJ2-3; D is undetermined. The CDR3 consists of 12 residues. V was pared by 4 bases and J by 5 bases, with 7 bases between. Germline V gene lookup returns CDR1 LGHNT and CDR2 FRNRAP. CDR3 sequence: CASGWMRDTQYF. In DNA, the CDR3 is TGTGCTAGTGGTTGGATGAGAGATACGCAGTATTTT.

This clone was detected once. The V call is TRBV11-2, the J call TRBJ2-7, with TRBD2 matching over 14 bases. CDR3 length: 15 amino acids. The trim removed 5 bases at V and 4 bases at J, leaving 4 bases unmatched. The germline CDR1 and CDR2 sequences are SGHAT and FQNNGV. The DNA of the CDR3 is TGTGCCAGCAGCACGACTAGCGGGGGGGCTTACGAGCAGTACTTC. Translation: CASSTTSGGAYEQYF.

DNA for the CDR3: TGTGCCAGCAACGACAGGGGGAACACTGAAGCTTTCTTT. Protein: CASNDRGNTEAFF. The rearrangement joins TRBV5-6 to TRBJ1-1, with 8 positions matching TRBD1. The CDR3 has 13 amino acids. V lost 6 bases to trimming and J lost 1 base; unmatched junction nucleotides: 2. The germline gives CDR1 SGHDT, CDR2 YYEEEE.

The rearrangement joins TRBV30 to TRBJ2-2; D remains unclear. Germline V gene lookup returns CDR1 GTSNPN and CDR2 SVGIG (reference sequence). Trimming stripped 2 bases from V and 1 base from J, with 2 bases between. The CDR3 length is 12 residues. The chain's CDR3 is CAWSLNTGELFF. As DNA, the CDR3 is TGTGCCTGGAGTTTGAACACCGGGGAGCTGTTTTTT.

This sequence joins TRBV6-5 and TRBJ2-3; the match to TRBD2 covers 9 bases. Unmatched junction bases numbered 6, after V lost 6 bases and J lost 2 bases. The V gene's germline CDR1 is MNHEY and CDR2 SVGAGI. The CDR3 spans 15 residues. The chain's CDR3 is CASRGTSLPTDTQYF. CDR3 DNA: TGTGCCAGCAGAGGGACTAGCCTTCCCACAGATACGCAGTATTTT.

The chain combines TRBV29-1 with TRBJ2-1; 7 nucleotides agree with TRBD1. The V segment lost 6 bases and the J segment 0 bases; nucleotides outside the gene matches: 8. CDR1 is SQVTM, CDR2 ANQGSEA, per germline. CDR3 length: 15 residues. The chain's CDR3 is CSVTGTEDSYNEQFF. CDR3 in DNA: TGCAGCGTAACCGGGACAGAGGACTCCTACAATGAGCAGTTCTTC.

The table lists this clone with a count of one. This sequence joins TRBV27 and TRBJ1-5; D gene unclear. The germline V gene has CDR1 MNHEY and CDR2 SMNVEV (reference sequence). V dropped 9 bases and J dropped 0 bases, with 9 bases sitting between them. The CDR3 runs 13 residues. The CDR3 DNA is TGTGCCAGTCGGGTCAATAGCAATCAGCCCCAGCATTTT. It translates to CASRVNSNQPQHF.

The chain combines TRBV9 with TRBJ2-1; 7 nucleotides align to TRBD1. V trimming: 3 bases; J trimming: 3 bases; junction bases outside the gene matches: 6. The length of the CDR3 is 15 residues. Germline lookup yields CDR1 SGDLS and CDR2 YYNGEE. CDR3 coding DNA: TGTGCCAGCAGCGACCGGGACAGCCTCTACAATGAGCAGTTCTTC. Encoded protein: CASSDRDSLYNEQFF.

This chain joins TRBV11-2 and TRBJ1-2; TRBD1 might be the D (6 bases). Between the trimmed V and J ends, which lost 0 bases and 7 bases, there was a span of 18 bases. Germline V lookup: CDR1 SGHAT, CDR2 FQNNGV. The CDR3 is made up of 16 amino acids. The CDR3 DNA reads as TGTGCCAGCAGCTTAGAAAAGGTCGGCAGGGGTGCTGGCTACACCTTC. This sequence encodes CASSLEKVGRGAGYTF.

The chain uses TRBV10-3 and TRBJ2-3; D could derive from TRBD1 or TRBD2 (6 bases each). The CDR3 has 16 amino acids. Germline V gene sequence: CDR1 ENHRY, CDR2 SYGVKD. The V end lost 10 bases, the J end lost 2 bases, and 22 bases lay between the germline ends. The CDR3 here is CATKGGVGGPTDTQYF. As DNA, the CDR3 is TGTGCCACCAAAGGTGGTGTGGGGGGCCCCACAGATACGCAGTATTTT.

The chain carries TRBV25-1 and TRBJ1-2; D may be TRBD1 (6 bases). The CDR3 runs 14 residues. The germline V gene encodes CDR1 MGHDK and CDR2 SYGVNS. V lost 1 base and J lost 3, with 9 bases in between. CDR3 loop: CASSESRGDYGYTF. DNA for the CDR3: TGTGCCAGCAGTGAATCCAGGGGTGACTATGGCTACACCTTC.

The chain links TRBV19 to TRBJ2-4; TRBD2 agrees at 7 bases. J gave up 4 bases and V 3 bases, and 6 bases lay outside the gene matches. This CDR3 comprises 15 residues. Per germline, CDR1 LNHDA and CDR2 SQIVND (reference sequence). CDR3 region: CASSMSAGSKNIQYF. The CDR3 bases are TGTGCCAGTAGTATGTCAGCGGGGTCAAAAAACATTCAGTACTTC.

The chain has TRBV6-1 and TRBJ2-7; D is perhaps TRBD1 (5 bases). Per the germline V gene, CDR1 is MNHNS and CDR2 is SASEGT. The CDR3 is 14 amino acids. Trimming removed 5 bases at V and 0 bases at J, with 11 bases between. The CDR3 spells CASSWGDSSYEQYF. Written as DNA, the CDR3 is TGTGCCAGCAGTTGGGGCGACAGCTCCTACGAGCAGTACTTC.

The chain couples TRBV25-1 to TRBJ2-3; D tentatively reads TRBD1 or TRBD2 (5 bases each). V lost 2 bases, J lost 8 bases, and 17 bases lay in between. The CDR3 contains 15 residues. Per germline, CDR1 MGHDK and CDR2 SYGVNS. The CDR3: CASSERGGAGLTQYF. As DNA, the CDR3 is TGTGCCAGCAGTGAACGGGGTGGGGCAGGGCTTACGCAGTATTTT.